A single sample gave rise to the 19 T cell receptor beta chains below, sequenced in a study of T cell responses to AZD1222 COVID-19 vaccine (dated by TCRdb to about 2021). The time point tag for this specimen amounts to: about 28 days (+/-7) after the second vaccine dose. Libraries were made using the immunoSEQ multiplex PCR assay. TCRdb obtained this table from immuneACCESS and retained in-frame rearrangements with V and J assigned. These tables miss some clones; where compared with another copy, unresolved V genes account for less than half of the shortfall, and the remainder is unexplained. A total of about 67,000 clones appear in this sample, 83% of them only once. The top ten hold about 6% of the sample. Sequences were derived from peripheral blood, sampled 28 days after the second AZD1222 dose. All receptors come from an adult who received the AZD1222 COVID-19 vaccine.

This clone was found once. V is TRBV6-6 and J is TRBJ2-1; D not certain. V was cut by 7 bases and J by 7 bases, with 8 bases left in between. Germline loops: CDR1 MNHNY, CDR2 SVGAGI (reference sequence). This CDR3 has 11 amino acids. This CDR3 reads CASMGRNEQFF. The CDR3 DNA reads TGTGCCAGCATGGGTAGGAATGAGCAGTTCTTC.

V is TRBV19 and J is TRBJ1-4; 7 bases are shared with TRBD1. This CDR3 contains 15 residues. The V gene end was trimmed by 10 bases and the J gene end by 3 bases; junction bases not matched to a gene: 11. The germline V gene has CDR1 LNHDA and CDR2 SQIVND (reference sequence). Written as DNA, the CDR3 is TGTGCCACCCGGGACCGGGACAGCCCTAATGAAAAACTGTTTTTT. Translated, it gives CATRDRDSPNEKLFF.

The chain has TRBV4-2 and TRBJ2-7, with 8 nucleotides matching TRBD1. Germline V CDR1 and CDR2: LGHNA, YNFKEQ. The CDR3 sequence is 18 residues long. V was pared by 11 bases and J by 4 bases, with 25 bases of the junction left unmatched. This CDR3 is CARPHHDWGTGKPYEQYF. Written as DNA, the CDR3 is TGTGCCCGCCCCCACCACGACTGGGGGACAGGCAAACCTTACGAGCAGTACTTC.

The chain uses TRBV10-3 and TRBJ2-1; 8 nucleotides line up with TRBD2. The J segment lost 0 bases and the V segment lost 8 bases, leaving 6 bases of the junction unmatched. This CDR3 spans 15 amino acids. The germline V gene has CDR1 ENHRY and CDR2 SYGVKD. DNA for the CDR3: TGTGCCATCGACGGGGGGGATGGCTCCTACAATGAGCAGTTCTTC. Encoded protein: CAIDGGDGSYNEQFF.

This clone has only a few counts. V usage is TRBV5-1 and J usage is TRBJ1-5; D is undetermined. Germline V gene data show CDR1 as SGHRS and CDR2 as YFSETQ. The CDR3 has 15 amino acids. V dropped 3 bases and J dropped 2 bases, with 12 bases sitting between them. CDR3 sequence reads: CASSYGGEGNQPQHF. The CDR3 DNA follows: TGCGCCAGCAGCTATGGCGGGGAGGGCAATCAGCCCCAGCATTTT.

The rearrangement links TRBV7-6 to TRBJ1-1, with 7 bases identical to TRBD1. Germline CDR1 reads SGHVS; CDR2 reads FNYEAQ. CDR3 length equals 14 residues. V trimming: 8 bases; J trimming: 0 bases; junction bases outside the gene matches: 6. CDR3 in amino acids: CASGLDRMNTEAFF. CDR3 nucleotides: TGTGCCAGCGGTCTGGACAGGATGAACACTGAAGCTTTCTTT.

The chain is built from TRBV6-5 and TRBJ1-3; no definite D call. The CDR3 covers 13 residues. V lost 10 bases and J lost 0, with 10 bases in between. Germline lookup yields CDR1 MNHEY and CDR2 SVGAGI. CDR3 loop: CATGLPSGNTIYF. CDR3 nucleotides: TGTGCCACCGGACTGCCCTCTGGAAACACCATATATTTT.

The rearrangement links TRBV28 to TRBJ1-1; maybe TRBD1 (6 bases). The CDR3 totals 16 residues. Trimming left V 4 bases short and J 1 base short, with 16 bases between. Germline loops: CDR1 MDHEN, CDR2 SYDVKM. CDR3 in amino acids: CASSSLDGQRNTEAFF. The CDR3 DNA sequence: TGTGCCAGCAGTTCCCTAGATGGACAGAGGAACACTGAAGCTTTCTTT.

This chain links TRBV5-5 with TRBJ1-1; D ambiguous. Trimming pared 4 bases from V and 0 bases from J, leaving 16 bases between. Germline V gene data show CDR1 as SGHKS and CDR2 as YYEKEE (reference sequence). This CDR3 comprises 16 residues. The CDR3 nucleotides are TGTGCCAGCAGCCGTCCGGGCAGTCAAATGAACACTGAAGCTTTCTTT. Its translation is CASSRPGSQMNTEAFF.

V and J are TRBV6-1 and TRBJ1-2, with no clear D. V was shortened by 1 base and J by 2 bases, with 5 bases between the two germline ends. Germline-derived CDR1 and CDR2 are MNHNS and SASEGT. The CDR3 spans 13 residues. The CDR3 DNA follows: TGTGCCAGCAGTGAAGGGACCAACTATGGCTACACCTTC. Its translation: CASSEGTNYGYTF.

The J gene is TRBJ1-5, the V gene TRBV19, with D possibly TRBD1 on 5 matching bases. CDR3 length: 16 residues. The germline CDR1 and CDR2 sequences are LNHDA and SQIVND (reference sequence). V was clipped by 1 base and J by 1 base, with 11 bases between them. CDR3 sequence reads: CASSIGWQGSNQPQHF. CDR3 in DNA: TGTGCCAGTAGTATAGGTTGGCAGGGAAGCAATCAGCCCCAGCATTTT.

The rearrangement links TRBV29-1 to TRBJ2-3; TRBD2 matches at 7 bases. The germline gives CDR1 SQVTM, CDR2 ANQGSEA. The CDR3 is 14 amino acids. The ends lost 1 base at V and 5 bases at J; junction bases unmatched: 6. The CDR3 spells CSVEAGTTLDTQYF. CDR3 coding DNA: TGCAGCGTTGAAGCCGGGACTACTTTAGATACGCAGTATTTT.

This clone was picked up one time. This rearrangement joins TRBV5-1 to TRBJ2-3; 7 nucleotides line up with TRBD2. Per germline, CDR1 SGHRS and CDR2 YFSETQ. This CDR3 is 17 amino acids long. The J segment lost 4 bases and the V segment lost 1 base, leaving 12 bases of the junction unmatched. The DNA of the CDR3 is TGCGCCAGCAGCTTGATCTCCCGGTCGGCGGGGGCAGATACGCAGTATTTT. Translating gives CASSLISRSAGADTQYF.

The chain's CDR3 is CASSQETGDGYTF. The CDR3 nucleotides read TGTGCCAGCAGCCAAGAGACAGGGGATGGCTACACCTTC. The chain uses TRBV4-2 and TRBJ1-2, with TRBD1 matching 8 bases. The CDR3 contains 13 residues. The germline V gene has CDR1 LGHNA and CDR2 YNFKEQ. Trimming took 0 bases from V and 6 from J; bases not matched to a gene: 0.

This clone is medium-sized by share. The chain joins TRBV6-4 to TRBJ2-6, with a weak D call TRBD1 (5 bases). The V end was cut by 2 bases, the J end by 0 bases, with 5 bases between. Germline V gene data show CDR1 as MRHNA and CDR2 as SNTAGT. The CDR3 loop spans 15 amino acids. In DNA form, the CDR3 reads TGTGCCAGCAGTGACGACAGCTCTGGGGCCAACGTCCTGACTTTC. It yields the protein CASSDDSSGANVLTF.

For the CDR3, the DNA is TGTGCCAGCAGTGCGGAACAGGGAAACTATGGCTACACCTTC. Translation gives CASSAEQGNYGYTF. The rearrangement uses TRBV2 and TRBJ1-2, with D possibly TRBD1 on 6 matching bases. The germline V gene has CDR1 SNHLY and CDR2 FYNNEI. Between the trimmed V and J ends, which lost 4 bases and 2 bases, there was a span of 11 bases. The CDR3 is made up of 14 amino acids.

This clone was picked up a small number of times. The V and J genes are TRBV11-2 and TRBJ1-2; D not resolved. Germline V gene sequence: CDR1 SGHAT, CDR2 FQNNGV. Trimming cost V 4 bases and J 7 bases, with 10 bases left between them. This CDR3 is 12 amino acids long. The CDR3 DNA reads TGTGCCAGCAGCTCCGTTCGGCCTGGCTACACCTTC. Protein sequence: CASSSVRPGYTF.

V and J are TRBV19 and TRBJ1-1; TRBD1 might be the D (6 bases). The CDR3 loop spans 13 amino acids. V was cut by 3 bases and J by 10 bases, with 15 bases left in between. Germline assignment: CDR1 LNHDA and CDR2 SQIVND (reference sequence). The CDR3 loop reads CASSIGRGARAFF. The CDR3 DNA is TGTGCCAGTAGTATTGGGCGGGGGGCGAGAGCTTTCTTT.

This chain uses TRBV11-2 with TRBJ1-1; D ambiguous. V lost 4 bases and J lost 0, with 15 bases in between. CDR1 is SGHAT, CDR2 FQNNGV, per germline. This CDR3 has 16 residues. The CDR3 sequence: CASSYEPGPMNTEAFF. In DNA, the CDR3 is TGTGCCAGCAGCTACGAGCCGGGTCCGATGAACACTGAAGCTTTCTTT.